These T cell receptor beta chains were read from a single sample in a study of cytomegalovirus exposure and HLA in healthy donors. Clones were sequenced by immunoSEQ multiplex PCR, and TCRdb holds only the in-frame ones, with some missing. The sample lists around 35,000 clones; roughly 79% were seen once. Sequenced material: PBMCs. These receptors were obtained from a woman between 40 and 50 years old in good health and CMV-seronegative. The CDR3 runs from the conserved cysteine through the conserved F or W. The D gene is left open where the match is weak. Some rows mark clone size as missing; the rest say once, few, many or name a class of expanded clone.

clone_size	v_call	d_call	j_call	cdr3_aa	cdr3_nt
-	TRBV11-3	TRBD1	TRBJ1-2	CASTFGQEIHGYTF	TGTGCCAGCACCTTCGGACAGGAGATTCATGGCTACACCTTC
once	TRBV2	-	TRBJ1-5	CASSDLRNQPQHF	TGTGCCAGCAGTGATTTGAGGAATCAGCCCCAGCATTTT
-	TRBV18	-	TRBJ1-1	CASSPRQGRSTEAFF	TGTGCCAGCTCACCACGTCAGGGGCGCAGCACTGAAGCTTTCTTT
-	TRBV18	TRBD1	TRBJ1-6	CASSPTSDRDPLHF	TGTGCCAGCTCACCCACTTCGGACAGGGACCCCCTCCACTTT
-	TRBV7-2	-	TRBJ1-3	CASSLDSRNTIYF	TGTGCCAGCAGCTTAGACTCCCGGAACACCATATATTTT
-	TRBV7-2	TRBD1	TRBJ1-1	CASSLRVGTGYTEAFF	TGTGCCAGCAGCCTCAGGGTCGGGACAGGTTACACTGAAGCTTTCTTT
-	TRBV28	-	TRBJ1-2	CASSTVTYGYTF	TGTGCCAGCAGTACGGTAACCTATGGCTACACCTTC
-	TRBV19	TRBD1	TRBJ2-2	CASSIRQGNGELFF	TGTGCCAGTAGTATACGACAGGGTAACGGGGAGCTGTTTTTT
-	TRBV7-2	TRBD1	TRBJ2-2	CASSLAWTGAGELFF	TGTGCCAGCAGCTTAGCATGGACAGGGGCCGGGGAGCTGTTTTTT
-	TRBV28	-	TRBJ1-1	CASSLSSRDTEAFF	TGTGCCAGCAGTTTAAGTTCCCGGGACACTGAAGCTTTCTTT
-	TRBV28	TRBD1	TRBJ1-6	CASSEGGFNSPLHF	TGTGCCAGCAGTGAAGGGGGCTTTAATTCACCCCTCCACTTT
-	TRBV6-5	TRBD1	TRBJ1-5	CASSPNDRADQPQHF	TGTGCCAGCAGTCCAAACGACAGGGCGGATCAGCCCCAGCATTTT
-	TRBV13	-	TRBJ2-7	CASSGTPVPGLEQYF	TGTGCCAGTTCCGGGACTCCAGTACCGGGGCTCGAGCAGTACTTC
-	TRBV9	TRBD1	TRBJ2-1	CASSVVGDRNNEQFF	TGTGCCAGCAGCGTAGTCGGGGACAGAAACAATGAGCAGTTCTTC
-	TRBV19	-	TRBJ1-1	CASSPRTAEAFF	TGTGCCAGTAGTCCCCGGACAGCGGAAGCTTTCTTT
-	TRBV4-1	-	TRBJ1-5	CASSPIQADQPQHF	TGCGCCAGCAGCCCCATCCAGGCCGATCAGCCCCAGCATTTT
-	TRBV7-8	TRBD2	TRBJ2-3	CASSLAFSGGTDTQYF	TGTGCCAGCAGCTTAGCTTTTAGCGGGGGCACAGATACGCAGTATTTT
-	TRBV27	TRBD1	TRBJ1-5	CASSPQTGGQPQHF	TGTGCCAGCAGTCCTCAGACAGGGGGTCAGCCCCAGCATTTT
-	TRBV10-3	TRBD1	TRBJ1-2	CAISESSPGGQALYGYTF	TGTGCCATCAGTGAGTCCAGCCCGGGGGGACAGGCTCTCTATGGCTACACCTTC
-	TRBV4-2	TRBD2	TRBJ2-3	CASSQGTSGRDTQYF	TGTGCCAGCAGCCAAGGGACTAGCGGAAGAGATACGCAGTATTTT
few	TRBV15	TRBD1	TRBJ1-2	CATSTSTGRFGYTF	TGTGCCACCAGCACTTCGACAGGGAGGTTCGGCTACACCTTC
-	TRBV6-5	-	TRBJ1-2	CASRGSANYGYTF	TGTGCCAGCCGGGGGTCCGCTAACTATGGCTACACCTTC